This passage covers 15 T cell receptor beta chains from one sample sequenced in a study of blood T cell repertoires in COVID-19. Assay: immunoSEQ multiplex PCR; the TCRdb copy retains only in-frame clones and omits some. The sample has more than 250,000 clones; around 87% are singletons. Input material: peripheral blood. The receptors originated from a woman in her twenties or thirties who had recovered from COVID-19.

J is TRBJ2-7 and V is TRBV25-1; TRBD1 matches 10 bases. Germline trimming cut 8 bases from V and 7 bases from J; bases unmatched to any gene: 5. The CDR3 has 12 residues. From germline, CDR1 is MGHDK and CDR2 SYGVNS. Here the CDR3 DNA reads TGTGCCAGCGGGACAGGGGCTCAAGAGCAGTACTTC. Translating gives CASGTGAQEQYF.

This sequence joins TRBV7-2 and TRBJ1-1, with a possible D match to TRBD1 (6 bases). The V end was cut by 1 base, the J end by 10 bases, with 10 bases between. Per germline, CDR1 SGHTA and CDR2 FQGNSA. The CDR3 has 12 residues. This CDR3 reads CASSLVGAGAFF. DNA of the CDR3: TGTGCCAGCAGCTTAGTGGGGGCTGGAGCTTTCTTT.

The rearrangement joins TRBV5-6 to TRBJ2-7, with D perhaps matching TRBD2 (5 bases). CDR1 is SGHDT and CDR2 is YYEEEE in the germline V gene. V was shortened by 2 bases and J by 4 bases, with 10 bases between the two germline ends. This CDR3 has 13 residues. This chain's CDR3 is CASSFLSGYEQYF. The CDR3, as DNA: TGTGCCAGCAGCTTTCTCTCGGGGTACGAGCAGTACTTC.

This rearrangement joins TRBV4-3 to TRBJ2-5, with 8 nucleotides matching TRBD2. In germline, CDR1 is LGHNA, CDR2 YSLEER. With V trimmed by 4 bases and J by 5 bases, 15 bases remained unmatched. This CDR3 contains 17 residues. CDR3 amino acids: CASSPGLPGTSSETQYF. The CDR3 bases are TGCGCCAGCAGCCCCGGACTCCCCGGGACTAGTTCCGAGACCCAGTACTTC.

The chain uses TRBV6-5 and TRBJ1-2; maybe TRBD1 (6 bases). This CDR3 region has 14 residues. Germline V lookup: CDR1 MNHEY, CDR2 SVGAGI. V lost 2 bases, J lost 8 bases, and 15 bases lay in between. CDR3 protein: CASSYSGGAWGYTF. The CDR3 DNA is TGTGCCAGCAGTTACAGCGGGGGCGCCTGGGGCTACACCTTC.

This chain joins TRBV27 and TRBJ2-5; 7 positions match TRBD2. Germline values: CDR1 MNHEY, CDR2 SMNVEV (reference sequence). The CDR3 runs 15 residues. V lost 7 bases to trimming and J lost 5 bases; unmatched junction nucleotides: 13. CDR3 loop: CASMGTGGGTETQYF. DNA for the CDR3: TGTGCCAGCATGGGGACTGGCGGGGGTACTGAGACCCAGTACTTC.

This clone was seen more than once but under ten times. The V gene is TRBV5-1, the J gene TRBJ2-7, with TRBD2 matching 8 bases. The germline gives CDR1 SGHRS, CDR2 YFSETQ. The J segment lost 7 bases and the V segment lost 0 bases, leaving 9 bases of the junction unmatched. CDR3 length: 15 amino acids. The CDR3 DNA is TGCGCCAGCAGCTTGGGCGGTAGCGGGGTGGGTGAGCAGTACTTC. Protein product: CASSLGGSGVGEQYF. Full variable domain (outside the CDR3, taken from reference TRBV5-1 and TRBJ2-7): KAGVTQTPRYLIKTRGQQVTLSCSPISGHRSVSWYQQTPGQGLQFLFEYFSETQRNKGNFPGRFSGRQFSNSRSEMNVSTLELGDSALYLCASSLGGSGVGEQYFGPGTRLTVT.

This chain joins TRBV6-5 and TRBJ1-5, with D hard to call. The V end was cut by 2 bases, the J end by 5 bases, with 16 bases between. CDR3 size: 16 residues. Germline V CDR1 and CDR2: MNHEY, SVGAGI. The CDR3 DNA follows: TGTGCCAGCAGTTACCCCCAAGCGCCAAACTATCAGCCCCAGCATTTT. Translated, it gives CASSYPQAPNYQPQHF.

The rearrangement uses TRBV29-1 and TRBJ1-6, with 7 bases lining up with TRBD1. The V gene end was trimmed by 5 bases and the J gene end by 7 bases; junction bases not matched to a gene: 5. CDR3 length: 13 residues. Germline V gives CDR1 SQVTM, CDR2 ANQGSEA. CDR3 loop: CSVQAGGNSPLHF. In DNA form, the CDR3 reads TGCAGCGTTCAGGCAGGGGGAAATTCACCCCTCCACTTT.

The rearrangement links TRBV6-2 or TRBV6-3 to TRBJ2-5; no firm D call. Trimming took 4 bases from V and 11 from J, leaving 17 bases between them. This CDR3 is built from 13 residues. The germline V gene encodes CDR1 MNHEY and CDR2 SVGEGT. The CDR3 DNA follows: TGTGCCAGCAGTTCCTCCCGGGTCGTCAGTCAGTACTTC. Translation: CASSSSRVVSQYF.

The chain has TRBV19 and TRBJ2-1; 7 bases line up with TRBD2. The CDR3 extends over 16 amino acids. Germline V CDR1 and CDR2: LNHDA, SQIVND (reference sequence). V lost 1 base to trimming and J lost 3 bases; unmatched junction nucleotides: 6. The CDR3 DNA reads TGTGCCAGTAGTATAGGGGGAGGGAGAGTCTACAATGAGCAGTTCTTC. It yields the protein CASSIGGGRVYNEQFF.

The chain recombines TRBV3-1 (or the pseudogene TRBV3-2) with TRBJ2-5; 14 bases match TRBD2. Germline V gives CDR1 LGHDT, CDR2 YNNKEL (reference sequence). Trimming at V came to 3 bases and at J to 7 bases, leaving 10 bases not matched to a gene. The CDR3 spans 17 residues. CDR3 DNA sequence: TGTGCCAGCAGCCAGGGTTTGGGACTAGCGGGGGTGACGACCCAGTACTTC. It yields the protein CASSQGLGLAGVTTQYF.

The chain carries TRBV11-2 and TRBJ2-7, with 9 bases lining up with TRBD1. This CDR3 has 15 amino acids. CDR1 SGHAT and CDR2 FQNNGV come from the germline V gene. Unmatched junction bases numbered 10, after V lost 3 bases and J lost 7 bases. CDR3 sequence reads: CASSFTGGGGGEQYF. CDR3 DNA: TGTGCCAGCAGCTTTACAGGGGGCGGGGGAGGTGAGCAGTACTTC.

This sequence joins TRBV6-4 and TRBJ1-4; D call uncertain. The CDR3 runs to 13 residues. Trimming left V 4 bases short and J 8 bases short, with 11 bases between. In germline, CDR1 is MRHNA, CDR2 SNTAGT. The CDR3 DNA is TGTGCCAGCAGTGGACACGCGGGCGAAAAACTGTTTTTT. Residues: CASSGHAGEKLFF.

The chain has TRBV28 and TRBJ2-7; maybe TRBD2 (6 bases). Germline CDR1 is MDHEN and CDR2 is SYDVKM. The V and J ends lost 3 bases and 3 bases respectively, with 12 bases between them. The CDR3 loop spans 14 amino acids. The CDR3 nucleotides read TGTGCCAGCAGTTTCGGGAGAGCGGGCTACGAGCAGTACTTC. As protein: CASSFGRAGYEQYF.